This T cell receptor beta chain appears in the sequencing data of a study of blood T cell repertoires in COVID-19. Study processing details: How many nucleated cells were present was estimated from reference gene primer amplification. Here immunoSEQ multiplex PCR was the method, and the copy in TCRdb shows in-frame clones only, minus some. The V and J calls and clone size were taken over from that table, and D and trimming were inferred from the DNA. Among roughly 130,000 clones listed, about 80% were seen once. The CDR3 length is 13 residues. The germline V and J ends were trimmed by 4 bases and 0 bases, with 7 bases remaining between them. The germline V gene encodes CDR1 SEHNR and CDR2 FQNEAQ (reference sequence).

The TCR sequence derives from a woman older than 75 with acute or convalescent COVID-19. The sample taken for sequencing was peripheral blood. The genes are TRBV7-9 and TRBJ2-7; D gene uncertain. The CDR3 sequence: CASSYRDSYEQYF. The CDR3, as DNA: TGTGCCAGCAGCTATCGAGACTCCTACGAGCAGTACTTC.